A single T cell receptor (beta chain) is shown here with its context. CDR1 LNHNV and CDR2 YYDKDF come from the germline V gene (reference sequence). The CDR3 runs 15 residues. V gave up 4 bases and J gave up 2 bases; unmatched junction bases: 5. The data are from a study of shared clonotypes between healthy human individuals. Libraries were prepared by immunoSEQ multiplex PCR; TCRdb keeps only in-frame clonotypes and omits some of them. The top ten hold approximately 1.8% of the sample, which has hundreds of thousands of clones, less than 85% seen once. Sequenced input: memory CD4+ T cells sorted from blood. Subset noted: CD45RA-negative fraction. This rearrangement joins TRBV15 to TRBJ2-3; 8 positions agree with TRBD1. The TCR was taken from a young woman in good health. CDR3 sequence: CATSNGQGDTDTQYF. For the CDR3, the DNA is TGTGCCACCAGCAACGGACAGGGCGACACAGATACGCAGTATTTT. The variable domain in full, completed from reference TRBV15 and TRBJ2-3, reads DAMVIQNPRYQVTQFGKPVTLSCSQTLNHNVMYWYQQKSSQAPKLLFHYYDKDFNNEADTPDNFQSRRPNTSFCFLDIRSPGLGDTAMYLCATSNGQGDTDTQYFGPGTRLTVL.